These T cell receptor beta chains were read from a single sample in a study of Graves' ophthalmopathy and Graves' hyperthyroidism. TCRdb reprocessed the multiplex PCR reads via MiXCR and lists one record per CDR3 protein. Of roughly 600,000 distinct CDR3 sequences listed, 35% to 40% are singletons. The specimen sequenced was peripheral blood or thyroid tissue (not recorded which). The receptors derive from an adult man with Graves' hyperthyroidism. Both conserved end residues are part of each CDR3. D genes are given only for firm matches. Where a row states a size, it is once, few, many or the class of an expanded clone; other rows omit it.

V	J	size	D	CDR3	DNA
TRBV10-3	TRBJ2-2	many	-	CAIRNGPRTGELFF	TGTGCCATCAGGAACGGGCCACGCACCGGGGAGCTGTTTTTT
TRBV20-1	TRBJ1-1	-	-	CSATGQRTVGPGTEAFF	TGCAGTGCTACCGGACAGAGGACAGTCGGTCCTGGCACTGAAGCTTTCTTT
TRBV7-8	TRBJ2-7	many	-	CASSLVIYLGEQYF	TGTGCCAGCAGCTTAGTGATCTATTTGGGGGAGCAGTACTTC
TRBV6-5	TRBJ2-7	-	-	CASSLSNVADTSYEQYF	TGTGCCAGCAGTTTATCGAACGTTGCGGATACCTCCTACGAGCAGTACTTC
TRBV5-1	TRBJ2-5	few	-	CASSATGETQYF	TGCGCCAGCAGCGCCACGGGGGAGACCCAGTACTTC
TRBV20-1	TRBJ2-7	-	TRBD1	CSAMTGIEDEQYF	TGCAGTGCTATGACAGGGATCGAGGACGAGCAGTACTTC
TRBV30	TRBJ2-5	-	TRBD1	CAWFTGGQETQYF	TGTGCCTGGTTTACAGGGGGTCAAGAGACCCAGTACTTC
TRBV2	TRBJ1-5	many	-	CASRGYSNQPQHF	TGTGCCAGCAGAGGGTATAGCAATCAGCCCCAGCATTTT
TRBV6-6	TRBJ1-2	many	-	CAIQWGLMNYGYTF	TGTGCCATCCAGTGGGGACTCATGAACTATGGCTACACCTTC
TRBV7-9	TRBJ1-2	many	-	CASSLGQEPGNGYTF	TGTGCCAGCAGCTTAGGACAAGAACCGGGCAATGGCTACACCTTC
TRBV7-9	TRBJ2-7	many	-	CASSYQTAGEQYF	TGTGCCAGCAGCTACCAGACGGCGGGCGAGCAGTACTTC
TRBV6-5	TRBJ1-4	few	-	CASKGVREKLFF	TGTGCCAGCAAAGGGGTGCGGGAAAAACTGTTTTTT
TRBV5-8	TRBJ1-5	few	TRBD1	CASSRQGIFSNQPQHF	TGTGCCAGCAGCAGACAGGGAATCTTTAGCAATCAGCCCCAGCATTTT
TRBV12-3/TRBV12-4	TRBJ2-5	many	-	CASSLVGGGQETQYF	TGTGCCAGCAGTTTAGTGGGTGGGGGCCAAGAGACCCAGTACTTC
TRBV5-5	TRBJ2-2	few	-	CASSLEWQSTGELFF	TGTGCCAGCAGCTTGGAGTGGCAATCAACCGGGGAGCTGTTTTTT
TRBV30	TRBJ1-5	-	-	CAWSLGDGQPQHF	TGTGCCTGGAGCTTAGGAGACGGTCAGCCCCAGCATTTT
TRBV7-9	TRBJ1-1	-	-	CASSLGQLNAEAFF	TGTGCCAGCAGCTTAGGACAGCTGAACGCTGAAGCTTTCTTT
TRBV29-1	TRBJ1-2	-	-	CSVEKAGVDYGYTF	TGCAGCGTTGAGAAGGCAGGGGTAGACTATGGCTACACCTTC
TRBV27	TRBJ2-7	-	-	CASSGHLSSYEQYF	TGTGCCAGCTCGGGCCACCTTAGCTCCTACGAGCAGTACTTC
TRBV20-1	TRBJ1-1	many	-	CSAWTSEAFF	TGCAGTGCTTGGACATCTGAAGCTTTCTTT
TRBV7-9	TRBJ2-7	-	TRBD2	CASSFSTSGLNEQYF	TGTGCCAGCAGCTTCTCGACTAGCGGCCTCAATGAGCAGTACTTC
TRBV6-5	TRBJ2-1	-	-	CASSYFRGSANEQFF	TGTGCCAGCAGTTACTTCAGGGGCAGCGCCAATGAGCAGTTCTTC
TRBV20-1	TRBJ2-7	few	TRBD1	CSATGQESSYEQYF	TGCAGTGCTACAGGACAGGAGAGCTCCTACGAGCAGTACTTC
TRBV5-8	TRBJ1-1	many	-	CASSFTGGTEAFF	TGTGCCAGCAGCTTCACGGGGGGCACTGAAGCTTTCTTT
TRBV20-1	TRBJ2-2	-	-	CSAREGYTGELFF	TGCAGTGCTAGAGAAGGTTACACCGGGGAGCTGTTTTTT
TRBV7-2	TRBJ2-7	-	-	CASSLARRQGGRYEQYF	TGTGCCAGCAGCTTAGCGAGGAGACAGGGAGGGCGCTACGAGCAGTACTTC
TRBV5-8	TRBJ1-6	many	TRBD1	CASSLDREGLSYNSPLHF	TGTGCCAGCAGCCTCGACAGGGAAGGACTTTCCTATAATTCACCCCTCCACTTT
TRBV11-1	TRBJ2-3	-	-	CASSPDGERGPQYF	TGTGCCAGCAGCCCAGACGGGGAAAGGGGCCCGCAGTATTTT
TRBV6-5	TRBJ2-7	many	-	CASSYSYGVEQYF	TGTGCCAGCAGTTACTCTTACGGAGTCGAGCAGTACTTC
TRBV2	TRBJ1-1	many	-	CASSEAGPQMNTEAFF	TGTGCCAGCAGTGAAGCGGGACCGCAAATGAACACTGAAGCTTTCTTT
TRBV20-1	TRBJ1-5	-	-	CSLASGPNQPQHF	TGCAGTTTAGCCTCAGGGCCGAATCAGCCCCAGCATTTT
TRBV7-9	TRBJ2-2	-	TRBD1	CASGLATGTGNTGELFF	TGCGCCAGCGGCTTGGCAACCGGGACAGGGAACACCGGGGAGCTGTTTTTT
TRBV7-9	TRBJ2-7	-	-	CASSSNRRGLAEQYF	TGTGCCAGCAGCTCCAATCGGAGGGGTTTGGCCGAGCAGTACTTC
TRBV9	TRBJ2-1	-	-	CASSARDRVQNEQFF	TGTGCCAGCAGCGCACGGGACCGAGTACAGAATGAGCAGTTCTTC
TRBV7-9	TRBJ2-7	-	-	CASSPRQGVIHEQYF	TGTGCCAGCAGCCCCAGGCAGGGCGTAATCCATGAGCAGTACTTC
TRBV20-1	TRBJ2-7	-	-	CSARDPLRQEDEQYF	TGCAGTGCTAGAGATCCGTTGAGACAAGAAGACGAGCAGTACTTC
TRBV13	TRBJ1-1	-	-	CASSPGPVYTEAFF	TGTGCCAGCAGCCCCGGGCCTGTGTACACTGAAGCTTTCTTT
TRBV20-1	TRBJ2-5	-	-	CSASSFSQGRETQYF	TGCAGTGCCAGCAGTTTCTCCCAGGGGAGGGAGACCCAGTACTTC
TRBV6-5	TRBJ2-3	-	-	CASREDGTTDTQYF	TGTGCCAGCAGGGAGGACGGAACCACAGATACGCAGTATTTT
TRBV12-3/TRBV12-4	TRBJ2-7	many	-	CASSFAEIYEQYF	TGTGCCAGCAGTTTTGCGGAAATCTACGAGCAGTACTTC
TRBV2	TRBJ1-2	many	TRBD1	CASQDRGDYGYTF	TGTGCCAGCCAGGACAGGGGGGACTATGGCTACACCTTC
TRBV5-1	TRBJ1-6	-	-	CASSLGDTDSPLHF	TGCGCCAGCAGCTTGGGGGACACTGATTCACCCCTCCACTTT
TRBV7-2	TRBJ1-1	many	-	CASSPPTGIGAEAFF	TGTGCCAGCAGCCCCCCTACAGGGATAGGTGCTGAAGCTTTCTTT
TRBV9	TRBJ2-5	many	TRBD2	CASSEGQLAGRQETQYF	TGTGCCAGCAGCGAGGGGCAACTAGCGGGGAGACAAGAGACCCAGTACTTC